These T cell receptor beta chains were read from a single sample in a study of human T cells and chemical hapten exposure. TCRdb re-called the RACE reads with MiXCR, one entry per CDR3 protein. The sample shows 75,000 to 100,000 distinct CDR3 sequences, 9.3% of them seen only once. The sample was whole blood, taken in connection with sensitization to the hapten diphenylcyclopropenone (DPC). The receptors originated from a woman in her thirties or forties with alopecia areata. Some clones in this sample may be carry-over from other donors' samples. CDR3s include the opening cysteine and the closing phenylalanine or tryptophan. Each record gives: V gene, J gene, clone size, D gene, CDR3 protein, CDR3 DNA. A D gene is named only where the DNA matches it firmly. Some rows mark clone size as missing; the rest say once, few, many or name a class of expanded clone.

TRBV7-9,TRBJ2-1,few,TRBD1,CASSRIVAGTGPYNEQFF,TGTGCCAGCAGCCGGATAGTTGCCGGGACAGGGCCATACAATGAGCAGTTCTTC
TRBV29-1,TRBJ1-1,many,NA,CSVRLNTEAFF,TGCAGCGTTCGGTTGAACACTGAAGCTTTCTTT
TRBV12-3/TRBV12-4,TRBJ2-5,few,NA,CASSPSSRGGGRETQYF,TGTGCCAGCAGTCCCTCGAGCCGTGGTGGGGGAAGGGAGACCCAGTACTTC
TRBV7-2,TRBJ2-1,NA,TRBD2,CASSPTSGNRNEQFF,TGTGCCAGCAGCCCCACTAGCGGGAATAGGAATGAGCAGTTCTTC
TRBV4-3,TRBJ1-4,few,NA,CASSQGGQPGTEKLFF,TGCGCCAGCAGCCAAGGGGGTCAGCCCGGCACTGAAAAACTGTTTTTT
TRBV18,TRBJ1-6,many,NA,CASSPSRDGSPLHF,TGTGCCAGCTCACCTTCCAGGGACGGCTCACCCCTCCACTTT
TRBV9,TRBJ2-5,many,TRBD1,CASSPGQVQETQYF,TGTGCCAGCAGTCCAGGACAGGTCCAAGAGACCCAGTACTTC
TRBV24-1,TRBJ1-5,NA,NA,CATSTGRSSNQPQHF,TGTGCCACCAGTACAGGGCGCTCGAGCAATCAGCCCCAGCATTTT
TRBV10-3,TRBJ2-3,few,TRBD2,CAISDPGLAGERQYF,TGTGCCATCAGTGACCCGGGACTAGCGGGGGAGAGGCAGTATTTT
TRBV29-1,TRBJ2-2,many,NA,CSVGLSSAGELFF,TGCAGCGTGGGGCTGAGCTCAGCCGGGGAGCTGTTTTTT
TRBV24-1,TRBJ2-3,many,NA,CATSDRGGTDTQYF,TGTGCCACCTCCGACAGGGGAGGGACAGATACGCAGTATTTT
TRBV12-3/TRBV12-4,TRBJ1-1,many,NA,CASSLGRVNTEAFF,TGTGCCAGCAGTTTGGGGCGGGTGAACACTGAAGCTTTCTTT
TRBV5-1,TRBJ2-7,few,NA,CASSLGGGVPYEQYF,TGCGCCAGCAGCTTGGGAGGCGGGGTGCCCTACGAGCAGTACTTC
TRBV28,TRBJ2-1,few,NA,CASSLGRYLNEQFF,TGTGCCAGCAGTTTAGGGAGGTATTTGAATGAGCAGTTCTTC
TRBV7-9,TRBJ1-2,few,NA,CASSLEVYGYTF,TGTGCCAGCAGCTTAGAAGTCTATGGCTACACCTTC
TRBV7-3,TRBJ2-1,many,TRBD2,CASSPGLAVISSYNEQFF,TGTGCCAGCAGCCCGGGACTAGCGGTAATCAGCTCCTACAATGAGCAGTTCTTC
TRBV10-3,TRBJ2-1,many,TRBD2,CATAPLGGRTYNEQFF,TGTGCCACCGCCCCGTTGGGCGGGAGGACCTACAATGAGCAGTTCTTC
TRBV3-1,TRBJ1-2,NA,NA,CASSIGDVYGYTF,TGTGCCAGCAGCATAGGGGACGTCTATGGCTACACCTTC
TRBV18,TRBJ2-2,NA,NA,CASGKETLTNTGELFF,TGTGCCAGTGGGAAGGAAACGCTTACGAACACCGGGGAGCTGTTTTTT
TRBV29-1,TRBJ2-5,many,NA,CSVRGPGETQYF,TGCAGCGTAAGAGGACCAGGCGAGACCCAGTACTTC
TRBV5-6,TRBJ2-7,NA,NA,CASSTTRGEQYF,TGTGCCAGCAGCACGACCCGGGGCGAGCAGTACTTC
TRBV4-3,TRBJ2-5,many,TRBD2,CASSSKSHGREETQYF,TGCGCCAGCAGCTCTAAATCGCACGGGAGGGAAGAGACCCAGTACTTC
TRBV28,TRBJ2-7,NA,TRBD1,CASRTTGTGSSYEQYF,TGTGCCAGCAGGACAACCGGGACAGGAAGCTCCTACGAGCAGTACTTC
TRBV3-1,TRBJ1-1,many,TRBD1,CASSQGDRENTEAFF,TGTGCCAGCAGCCAAGGAGACAGGGAGAACACTGAAGCTTTCTTT
TRBV5-1,TRBJ2-7,NA,TRBD1,CASSLGQGPSYEQYF,TGCGCCAGCAGCTTGGGACAGGGGCCCTCCTACGAGCAGTACTTC
TRBV3-1,TRBJ1-1,many,NA,CASSQYGKNTEAFF,TGTGCCAGCAGCCAATACGGCAAGAACACTGAAGCTTTCTTT
TRBV28,TRBJ2-1,NA,TRBD2,CASSPGLVGGGEQFF,TGTGCCAGCAGTCCGGGACTAGTCGGAGGCGGTGAGCAGTTCTTC
TRBV7-2,TRBJ2-3,few,TRBD2,CASSSIGAGTRYTDTQYF,TGTGCCAGCAGCTCAATCGGAGCCGGGACTAGATACACAGATACGCAGTATTTT
TRBV28,TRBJ2-4,NA,TRBD2,CASRGGGNIQYF,TGTGCCAGCAGGGGGGGAGGGAACATTCAGTACTTC
TRBV28,TRBJ2-7,NA,TRBD1,CASRGQGSHEQYF,TGTGCCAGCAGGGGACAGGGATCCCACGAGCAGTACTTC
TRBV5-6,TRBJ1-4,NA,TRBD1,CASSRDRGRVREKLFF,TGTGCCAGCAGCAGGGACAGGGGGCGCGTACGAGAAAAACTGTTTTTT
TRBV28,TRBJ1-5,many,NA,CASSFLGPGNQPQHF,TGTGCCAGCAGTTTTTTAGGGCCTGGCAATCAGCCCCAGCATTTT
TRBV2,TRBJ2-6,few,TRBD2,CASSVLAGGAGANVLTF,TGTGCCAGCAGTGTACTGGCGGGAGGAGCTGGGGCCAACGTCCTGACTTTC